Listed below are T cell receptor beta chains from one sample, sequenced in a study of blood T cells in healthy people across ages. MiXCR was run by TCRdb on the 5' RACE reads, yielding one entry per CDR3 protein. The profile shows 750,000 to 950,000 distinct CDR3 sequences, roughly 50% of them singletons. Sequencing was performed on blood. The receptors shown here come from an elderly man in good health. Both conserved end residues are part of each CDR3. D genes are given only for firm matches. Only part of the rows carry a size: once, few, many, or a class if the clone is expanded.

clone size	V gene	CDR3 length	D gene	J gene	CDR3 protein	CDR3 DNA
few	TRBV7-9	13	TRBD2	TRBJ2-1	CASSSTSGGEQFF	TGTGCCAGCAGCTCGACTAGCGGGGGTGAGCAGTTCTTC
.	TRBV5-5	16	TRBD2	TRBJ2-3	CASSSGLAGVVRYAYF	TGTGCCAGCAGCTCGGGACTAGCGGGAGTTGTTAGATACGCGTATTTT
.	TRBV10-3	12	.	TRBJ1-4	CAIRGDGEKLFF	TGTGCCATCCGGGGGGATGGAGAAAAACTGTTTTTT
.	TRBV4-2	15	.	TRBJ2-3	CTSSQAGSRGDTQYF	TGTACCAGCAGCCAAGCAGGGAGTAGGGGGGATACGCAGTATTTT
.	TRBV20-1	16	TRBD2	TRBJ2-1	CSASSALAGGLNEQFF	TGCAGTGCTAGTTCCGCTCTAGCGGGAGGGCTAAATGAGCAGTTCTTC
few	TRBV7-2	16	.	TRBJ2-5	CASSSPFEQPWETQYF	TGTGCCAGCAGCTCTCCGTTCGAGCAACCCTGGGAGACCCAGTACTTC
.	TRBV21-1	15	.	TRBJ2-7	CASSPRGQGAHEQYF	TGTGCCAGCAGCCCCCGGGGACAGGGGGCCCACGAGCAGTACTTC
.	TRBV7-9	15	.	TRBJ2-7	CASSYDGISSYEQYF	TGTGCCAGCAGCTATGACGGAATAAGCTCCTACGAGCAGTACTTC
.	TRBV4-2	15	TRBD2	TRBJ2-5	CASSRDTSAQETQYF	TGTGCCAGCAGCCGAGATACTAGCGCCCAAGAGACCCAGTACTTC
.	TRBV7-3	16	.	TRBJ2-1	CASSLEGGTSYNEQFF	TGTGCCAGCAGCTTGGAGGGCGGGACCTCCTACAATGAGCAGTTCTTC
.	TRBV27	14	.	TRBJ1-5	CASSPQGSNQPQHF	TGTGCCAGCAGTCCGCAGGGCAGCAATCAGCCCCAGCATTTT
.	TRBV24-1	17	TRBD1	TRBJ2-4	CATSDSRLRQGAGAQYF	TGTGCCACCAGTGATTCCCGCCTCCGACAGGGGGCTGGAGCCCAGTACTTC
.	TRBV7-6	17	.	TRBJ1-1	CASSLYAQRWSGGEAFF	TGTGCCAGCAGCTTATACGCACAGCGGTGGTCCGGAGGGGAAGCTTTCTTT
.	TRBV7-8	15	.	TRBJ1-4	CASSSWRGTNEKLFF	TGTGCCAGCAGCTCCTGGCGAGGAACTAATGAAAAACTGTTTTTT
.	TRBV7-9	15	TRBD2	TRBJ2-4	CASSLGGGQLDIQYF	TGTGCCAGCAGCCTCGGGGGGGGTCAGTTAGACATTCAGTACTTC
.	TRBV29-1	15	.	TRBJ1-4	CSVAQDPGANEKLFF	TGCAGCGTCGCCCAGGACCCGGGCGCTAATGAAAAACTGTTTTTT
.	TRBV5-5	13	.	TRBJ1-2	CASSLVPGDGYTF	TGTGCCAGCAGCTTGGTGCCGGGGGATGGCTACACCTTC
.	TRBV4-2	17	TRBD1	TRBJ1-3	CASSQDPGTAQGNTIYF	TGTGCCAGCAGCCAAGATCCGGGGACAGCGCAAGGAAACACCATATATTTT
.	TRBV6-1	17	.	TRBJ2-1	CASTIIAWESSYNEQFF	TGTGCCAGCACCATTATCGCGTGGGAGAGCTCCTACAATGAGCAGTTCTTC
.	TRBV28	12	.	TRBJ2-5	CASSSHTATQYF	TGCGCCAGCAGTTCCCACACCGCCACCCAGTACTTC
.	TRBV6-1	15	.	TRBJ1-2	CASSFHRDTLDGYTF	TGTGCCAGCAGTTTCCACCGGGACACCCTGGATGGCTACACCTTC
.	TRBV5-1	14	.	TRBJ1-4	CASRDGQVGEKLFF	TGCGCCAGCCGGGACGGACAAGTAGGTGAAAAACTGTTTTTT
few	TRBV2	18	TRBD2	TRBJ2-6	CASTLRLAGASGANVLTF	TGTGCCAGCACCCTCCGGCTAGCGGGAGCCTCTGGGGCCAACGTCCTGACTTTC
.	TRBV24-1	16	.	TRBJ2-7	CATSDSDSKLTDEQYF	TGTGCCACCAGTGATTCGGACAGCAAATTGACCGACGAGCAGTACTTC
.	TRBV20-1	14	TRBD1	TRBJ1-2	CSARGTGLGDGYTF	TGCAGTGCTAGGGGGACAGGGCTAGGCGATGGCTACACCTTC
.	TRBV27	14	.	TRBJ1-5	CASILRVGGQPQHF	TGTGCCAGCATTCTAAGGGTAGGCGGTCAGCCCCAGCATTTT
.	TRBV28	14	.	TRBJ2-1	CASSRIGLYNEQFF	TGTGCCAGCAGTCGTATCGGGCTCTACAATGAGCAGTTCTTC
.	TRBV20-1	12	.	TRBJ2-5	CSARPWGTRQYF	TGCAGTGCTAGACCATGGGGGACTCGTCAGTACTTC
few	TRBV12-3/TRBV12-4	19	.	TRBJ1-2	CASSLFNTGSGPTYRGYTF	TGTGCCAGCAGTTTATTTAATACGGGGTCCGGTCCAACCTACCGGGGCTACACCTTC
once	TRBV7-9	15	TRBD1	TRBJ2-1	CASSLVQGLDNEQFF	TGTGCCAGCAGCTTAGTACAGGGGCTTGACAATGAGCAGTTCTTC
few	TRBV21-1	15	.	TRBJ2-7	CASSFRRGVIHEQYF	TGTGCCAGCAGCTTCCGCAGGGGAGTGATCCACGAGCAGTACTTC
.	TRBV10-3	13	TRBD1	TRBJ2-7	CAITLGQGNEQYF	TGTGCCATCACCCTGGGACAGGGCAACGAGCAGTACTTC
few	TRBV29-1	12	TRBD1	TRBJ2-5	CSVHRGEETQYF	TGCAGCGTCCACAGGGGGGAAGAGACCCAGTACTTC
once	TRBV29-1	13	.	TRBJ1-3	CSVEEGAGNTIYF	TGCAGCGTTGAAGAAGGGGCTGGAAACACCATATATTTT
.	TRBV6-1	12	.	TRBJ1-2	CASFEGFGGYTF	TGTGCCAGCTTTGAGGGATTCGGTGGCTACACCTTC
.	TRBV24-1	17	TRBD1	TRBJ2-6	CATSDRDRRTGANVLTF	TGTGCCACCAGTGACCGGGACAGGCGGACAGGGGCCAACGTCCTGACTTTC
.	TRBV6-5	17	.	TRBJ2-1	CASSYSPRAAPYNEQFF	TGTGCCAGCAGTTACTCCCCCCGAGCGGCTCCCTACAATGAGCAGTTCTTC
.	TRBV12-3/TRBV12-4	15	TRBD2	TRBJ2-2	CASSLGEGYTGELFF	TGTGCCAGCAGTTTGGGGGAGGGTTACACCGGGGAGCTGTTTTTT
.	TRBV7-2	18	TRBD2	TRBJ2-7	CASSHGRASGSSYNEQYF	TGTGCCAGCAGCCACGGCCGAGCTAGCGGGAGTTCCTACAATGAGCAGTACTTC
few	TRBV27	14	.	TRBJ1-1	CASSYQGKNTEAFF	TGTGCCAGCAGTTACCAGGGAAAGAACACTGAAGCTTTCTTT
.	TRBV27	16	.	TRBJ2-1	CASSLKGRRGLNEQFF	TGTGCCAGCAGTTTAAAGGGTAGGAGGGGCCTCAATGAGCAGTTCTTC
.	TRBV4-1	16	TRBD2	TRBJ2-2	CASSQLAGGITGELFF	TGCGCCAGCAGCCAACTAGCGGGAGGGATCACCGGGGAGCTGTTTTTT
.	TRBV9	13	.	TRBJ2-2	CASSTRAGGELFF	TGTGCCAGCAGCACTAGGGCGGGCGGGGAGCTGTTTTTT
once	TRBV6-5	14	.	TRBJ1-6	CASSYRTGNSPLHF	TGTGCCAGCAGTTACAGGACGGGAAATTCACCCCTCCACTTT
.	TRBV27	14	.	TRBJ1-2	CASSATNRLGGYTF	TGTGCCAGCAGCGCCACTAACAGGTTGGGCGGCTACACCTTC
.	TRBV27	17	.	TRBJ2-5	CASSPLPGRGSRETQYF	TGTGCCAGCAGTCCACTCCCGGGAAGGGGTAGTAGGGAGACCCAGTACTTC
.	TRBV10-3	19	.	TRBJ1-5	CAISESPPGLGMGNQPQHF	TGTGCCATCAGTGAGTCCCCTCCGGGCCTTGGGATGGGCAATCAGCCCCAGCATTTT